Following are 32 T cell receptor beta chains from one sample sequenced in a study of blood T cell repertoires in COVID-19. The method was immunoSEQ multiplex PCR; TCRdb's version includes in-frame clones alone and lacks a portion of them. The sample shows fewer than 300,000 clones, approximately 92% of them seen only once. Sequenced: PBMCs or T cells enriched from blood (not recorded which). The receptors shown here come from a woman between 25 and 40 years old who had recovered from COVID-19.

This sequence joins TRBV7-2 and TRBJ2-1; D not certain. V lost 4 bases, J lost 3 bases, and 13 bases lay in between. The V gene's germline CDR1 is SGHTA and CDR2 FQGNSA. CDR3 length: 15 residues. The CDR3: CASSSASGFYNEQFF. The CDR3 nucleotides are TGTGCCAGCAGCTCTGCCTCCGGGTTCTACAATGAGCAGTTCTTC.

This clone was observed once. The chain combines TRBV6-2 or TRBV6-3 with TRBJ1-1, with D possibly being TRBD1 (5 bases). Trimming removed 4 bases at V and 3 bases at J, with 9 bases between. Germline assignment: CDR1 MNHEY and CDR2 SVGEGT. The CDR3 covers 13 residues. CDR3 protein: CASSSSGYTEAFF. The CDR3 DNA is TGTGCCAGCAGTTCGTCAGGGTACACTGAAGCTTTCTTT.

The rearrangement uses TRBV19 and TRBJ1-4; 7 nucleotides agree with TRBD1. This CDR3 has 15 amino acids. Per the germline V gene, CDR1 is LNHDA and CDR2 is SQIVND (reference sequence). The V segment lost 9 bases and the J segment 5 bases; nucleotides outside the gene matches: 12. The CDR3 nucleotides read TGTGCCAGCAGGCTTTGGGCAGGGGGGAATGAAAAACTGTTTTTT. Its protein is CASRLWAGGNEKLFF.

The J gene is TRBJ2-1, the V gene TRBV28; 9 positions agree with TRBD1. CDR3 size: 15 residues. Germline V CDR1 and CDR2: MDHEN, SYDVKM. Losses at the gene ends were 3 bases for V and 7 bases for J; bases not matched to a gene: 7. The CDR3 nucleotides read TGTGCCAGCAGTTTGTGGGGGACAGGGAGGAATGAGCAGTTCTTC. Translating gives CASSLWGTGRNEQFF.

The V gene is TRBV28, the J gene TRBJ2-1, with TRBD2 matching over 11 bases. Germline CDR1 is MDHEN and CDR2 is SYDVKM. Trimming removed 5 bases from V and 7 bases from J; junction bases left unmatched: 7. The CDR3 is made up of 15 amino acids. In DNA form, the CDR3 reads TGTGCCAGCAGTCTGGGGACTAGCGGTGAGAATGAGCAGTTCTTC. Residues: CASSLGTSGENEQFF.

CDR3 sequence reads: CASSRGQGAMGAFF. CDR3 bases: TGCGCCAGCAGCCGGGGACAGGGGGCGATGGGAGCTTTCTTT. The V call is TRBV5-1, the J call TRBJ1-1; TRBD1 matches at 12 bases. V dropped 4 bases and J dropped 10; count of bases not matched to a gene: 8. The germline V gene encodes CDR1 SGHRS and CDR2 YFSETQ. The CDR3 runs 14 residues.

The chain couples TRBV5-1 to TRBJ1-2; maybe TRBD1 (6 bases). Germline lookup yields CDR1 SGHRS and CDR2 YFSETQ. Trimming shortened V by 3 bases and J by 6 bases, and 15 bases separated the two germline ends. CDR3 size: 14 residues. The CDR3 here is CASSSDRHIDGYTF. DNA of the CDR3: TGCGCCAGCAGCTCGGACAGACACATCGATGGCTACACCTTC.

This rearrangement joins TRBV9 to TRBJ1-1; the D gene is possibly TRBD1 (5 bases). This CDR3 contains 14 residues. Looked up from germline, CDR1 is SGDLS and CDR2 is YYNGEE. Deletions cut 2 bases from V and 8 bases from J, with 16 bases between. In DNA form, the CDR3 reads TGTGCCAGCAGCGTGGGAGGGTTAGGGGCGGAAGCTTTCTTT. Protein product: CASSVGGLGAEAFF.

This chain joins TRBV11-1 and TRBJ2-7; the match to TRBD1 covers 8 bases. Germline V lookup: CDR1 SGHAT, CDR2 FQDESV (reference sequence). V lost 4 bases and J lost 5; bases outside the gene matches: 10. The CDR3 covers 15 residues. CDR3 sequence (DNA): TGTGCCAGCAGCTCACGGACAGGGCGAGAGGACGAGCAGTACTTC. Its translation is CASSSRTGREDEQYF.

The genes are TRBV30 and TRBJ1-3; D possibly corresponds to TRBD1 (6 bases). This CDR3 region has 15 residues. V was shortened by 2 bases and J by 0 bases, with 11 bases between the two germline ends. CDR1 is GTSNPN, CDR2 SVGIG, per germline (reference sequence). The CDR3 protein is CAWSPPTGSGNTIYF. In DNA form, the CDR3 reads TGTGCCTGGAGTCCACCGACAGGCTCTGGAAACACCATATATTTT.

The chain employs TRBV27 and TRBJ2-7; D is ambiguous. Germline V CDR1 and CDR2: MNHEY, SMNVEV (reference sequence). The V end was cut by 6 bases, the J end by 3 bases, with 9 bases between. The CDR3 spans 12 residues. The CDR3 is CASRAGYYEQYF. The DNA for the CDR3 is TGTGCCAGCAGGGCAGGTTACTACGAGCAGTACTTC.

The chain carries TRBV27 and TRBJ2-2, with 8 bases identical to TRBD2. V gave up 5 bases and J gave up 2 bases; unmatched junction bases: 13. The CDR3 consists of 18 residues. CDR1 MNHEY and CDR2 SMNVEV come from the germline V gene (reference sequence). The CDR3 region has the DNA TGTGCCAGCAGTCTCTCACCCTTAGCGGGACTCAACACCGGGGAGCTGTTTTTT. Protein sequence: CASSLSPLAGLNTGELFF.

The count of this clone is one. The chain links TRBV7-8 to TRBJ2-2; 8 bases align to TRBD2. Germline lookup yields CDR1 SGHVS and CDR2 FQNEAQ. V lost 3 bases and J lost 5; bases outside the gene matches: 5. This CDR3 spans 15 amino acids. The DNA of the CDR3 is TGTGCCAGCAGCTTTGGCGGGAGGAGGACCGGGGAGCTGTTTTTT. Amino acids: CASSFGGRRTGELFF.

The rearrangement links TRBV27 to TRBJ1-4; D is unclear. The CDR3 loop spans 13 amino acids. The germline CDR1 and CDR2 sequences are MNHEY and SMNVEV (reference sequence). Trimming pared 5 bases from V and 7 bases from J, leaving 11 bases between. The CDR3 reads CASSPLTSEKLFF. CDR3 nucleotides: TGTGCCAGCAGTCCACTCACGTCTGAAAAACTGTTTTTT.

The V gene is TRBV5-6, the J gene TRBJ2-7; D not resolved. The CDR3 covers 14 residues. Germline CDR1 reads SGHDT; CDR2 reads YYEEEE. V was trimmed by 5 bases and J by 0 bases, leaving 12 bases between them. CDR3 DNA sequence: TGTGCCAGCAGTTCCTACTATTTCTCCTACGAGCAGTACTTC. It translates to CASSSYYFSYEQYF. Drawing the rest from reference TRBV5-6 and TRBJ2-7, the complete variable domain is DAGVTQSPTHLIKTRGQQVTLRCSPKSGHDTVSWYQQALGQGPQFIFQYYEEEERQRGNFPDRFSGHQFPNYSSELNVNALLLGDSALYLCASSSYYFSYEQYFGPGTRLTVT.

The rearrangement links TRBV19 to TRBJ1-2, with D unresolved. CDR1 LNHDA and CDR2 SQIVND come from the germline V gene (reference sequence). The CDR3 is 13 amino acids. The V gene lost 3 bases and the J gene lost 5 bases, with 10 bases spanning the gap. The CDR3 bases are TGTGCCAGTAGTATGGGCCTTTCTTATGGCTACACCTTC. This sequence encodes CASSMGLSYGYTF.

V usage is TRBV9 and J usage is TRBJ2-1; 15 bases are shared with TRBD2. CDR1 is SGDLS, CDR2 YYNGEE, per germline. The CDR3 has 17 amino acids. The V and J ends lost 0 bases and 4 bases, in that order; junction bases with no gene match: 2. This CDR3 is CASSVGTSGRVYNEQFF. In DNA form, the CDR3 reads TGTGCCAGCAGCGTAGGGACTAGCGGGAGGGTATACAATGAGCAGTTCTTC.

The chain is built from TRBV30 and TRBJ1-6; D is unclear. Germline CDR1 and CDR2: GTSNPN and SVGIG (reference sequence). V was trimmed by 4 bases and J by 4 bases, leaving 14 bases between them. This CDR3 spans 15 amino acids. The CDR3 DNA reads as TGTGCCTGGAACCCACGTCGGCGGTATAATTCACCCCTCCACTTT. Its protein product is CAWNPRRRYNSPLHF.

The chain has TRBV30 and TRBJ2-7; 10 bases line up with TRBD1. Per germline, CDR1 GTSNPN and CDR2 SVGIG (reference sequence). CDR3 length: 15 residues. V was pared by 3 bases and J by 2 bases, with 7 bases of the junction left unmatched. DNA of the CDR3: TGTGCCTGGAGCGGTACCGGGACAGGGGCCTACGAGCAGTACTTC. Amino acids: CAWSGTGTGAYEQYF. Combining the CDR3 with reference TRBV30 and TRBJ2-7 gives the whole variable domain SQTIHQWPATLVQPVGSPLSLECTVEGTSNPNLYWYRQAAGRGLQLLFYSVGIGQISSEVPQNLSASRPQDRQFILSSKKLLLSDSGFYLCAWSGTGTGAYEQYFGPGTRLTVT.

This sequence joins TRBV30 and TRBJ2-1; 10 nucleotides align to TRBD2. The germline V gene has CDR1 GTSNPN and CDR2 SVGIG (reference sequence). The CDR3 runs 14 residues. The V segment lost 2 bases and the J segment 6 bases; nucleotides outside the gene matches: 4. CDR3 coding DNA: TGTGCCTGGAGTCTTAGCGGGAGGACCAATGAGCAGTTCTTC. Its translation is CAWSLSGRTNEQFF.

This CDR3 is CASSQGQSYEQYF. The CDR3 DNA follows: TGTGCCAGCTCACAGGGACAGTCCTACGAGCAGTACTTC. This rearrangement joins TRBV18 to TRBJ2-7; 7 nucleotides align to TRBD1. Germline assignment: CDR1 KGHSH and CDR2 LQKENI. Losses at the gene ends were 4 bases for V and 1 base for J; bases not matched to a gene: 1. The CDR3 is 13 residues long.

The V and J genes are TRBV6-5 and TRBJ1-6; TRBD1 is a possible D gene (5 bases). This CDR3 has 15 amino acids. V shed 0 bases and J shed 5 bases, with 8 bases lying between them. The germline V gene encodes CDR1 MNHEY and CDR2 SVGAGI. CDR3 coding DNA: TGTGCCAGCAGTTACTCGAACAGGAATAATTCACCCCTCCACTTT. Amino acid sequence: CASSYSNRNNSPLHF.

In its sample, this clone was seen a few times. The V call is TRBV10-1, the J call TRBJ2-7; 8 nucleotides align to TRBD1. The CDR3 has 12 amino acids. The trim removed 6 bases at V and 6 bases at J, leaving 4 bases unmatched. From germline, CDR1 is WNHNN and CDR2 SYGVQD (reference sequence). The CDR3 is CASSTQGAEQYF. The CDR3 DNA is TGCGCCAGCAGCACCCAGGGGGCCGAGCAGTACTTC.

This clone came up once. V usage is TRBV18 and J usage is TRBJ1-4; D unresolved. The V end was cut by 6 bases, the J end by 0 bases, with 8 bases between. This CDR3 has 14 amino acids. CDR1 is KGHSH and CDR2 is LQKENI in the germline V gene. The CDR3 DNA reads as TGTGCCAGCTCGGAGGTTGCAACTAATGAAAAACTGTTTTTT. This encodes CASSEVATNEKLFF.

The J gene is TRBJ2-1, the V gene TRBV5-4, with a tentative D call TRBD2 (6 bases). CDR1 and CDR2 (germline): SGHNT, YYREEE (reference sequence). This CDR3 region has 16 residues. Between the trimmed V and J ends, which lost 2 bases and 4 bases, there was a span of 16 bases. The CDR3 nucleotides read TGTGCCAGCAGCTTTCCTCAGGGACTCTTATACAATGAGCAGTTCTTC. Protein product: CASSFPQGLLYNEQFF.

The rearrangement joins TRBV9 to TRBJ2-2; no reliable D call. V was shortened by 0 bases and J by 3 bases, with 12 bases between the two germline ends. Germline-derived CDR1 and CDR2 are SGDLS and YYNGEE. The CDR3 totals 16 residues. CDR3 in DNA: TGTGCCAGCAGCGTAGACCCCAGGATCGACACCGGGGAGCTGTTTTTT. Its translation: CASSVDPRIDTGELFF.

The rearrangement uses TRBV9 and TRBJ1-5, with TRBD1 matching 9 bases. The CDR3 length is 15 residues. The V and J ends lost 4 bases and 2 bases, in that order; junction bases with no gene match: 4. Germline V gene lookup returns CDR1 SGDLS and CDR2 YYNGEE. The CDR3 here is CASSLQGAGNQPQHF. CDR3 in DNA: TGTGCCAGCAGCTTACAGGGGGCAGGCAATCAGCCCCAGCATTTT.

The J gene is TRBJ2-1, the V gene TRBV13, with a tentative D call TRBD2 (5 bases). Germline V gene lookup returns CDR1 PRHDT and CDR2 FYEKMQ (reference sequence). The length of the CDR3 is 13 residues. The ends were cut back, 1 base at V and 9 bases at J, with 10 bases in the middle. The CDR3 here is CASSLVTGSEQFF. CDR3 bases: TGTGCCAGCAGCTTAGTAACGGGATCTGAGCAGTTCTTC.

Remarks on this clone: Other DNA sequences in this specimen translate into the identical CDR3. CDR3 amino acids: CASSVDSSSYNEQFF. The DNA for the CDR3 is TGTGCCAGCAGCGTAGACAGCAGCTCCTACAATGAGCAGTTCTTC. The V and J genes are TRBV2 and TRBJ2-1; TRBD1 is a possible D gene (5 bases). With 6 bases removed from V and 0 bases from J, the gap between germline ends came to 12 bases. CDR1 is SNHLY and CDR2 is FYNNEI in the germline V gene. This CDR3 is 15 amino acids long. Supplemented by reference TRBV2 and TRBJ2-1, the full variable domain reads EPEVTQTPSHQVTQMGQEVILRCVPISNHLYFYWYRQILGQKVEFLVSFYNNEISEKSEIFDDQFSVERPDGSNFTLKIRSTKLEDSAMYFCASSVDSSSYNEQFFGPGTRLTVL.

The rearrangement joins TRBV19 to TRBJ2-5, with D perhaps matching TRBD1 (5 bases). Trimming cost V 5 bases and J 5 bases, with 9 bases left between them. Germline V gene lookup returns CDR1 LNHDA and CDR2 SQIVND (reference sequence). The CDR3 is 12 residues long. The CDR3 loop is CASSAGSETQYF. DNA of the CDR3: TGTGCCAGTAGTGCAGGGTCGGAGACCCAGTACTTC.

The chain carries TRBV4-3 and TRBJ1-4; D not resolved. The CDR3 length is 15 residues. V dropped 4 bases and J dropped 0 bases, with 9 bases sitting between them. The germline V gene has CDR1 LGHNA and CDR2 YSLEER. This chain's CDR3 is CASSLRGATNEKLFF. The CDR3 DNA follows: TGCGCCAGCAGCCTTCGCGGTGCAACTAATGAAAAACTGTTTTTT.

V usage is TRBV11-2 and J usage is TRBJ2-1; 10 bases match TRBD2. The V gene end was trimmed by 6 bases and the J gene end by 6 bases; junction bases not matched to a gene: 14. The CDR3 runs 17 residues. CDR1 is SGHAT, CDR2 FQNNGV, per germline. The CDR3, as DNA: TGTGCCAGCAGTTTTAGGGGTCTAGCGGGAGATACCAATGAGCAGTTCTTC. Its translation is CASSFRGLAGDTNEQFF.